A selection of T cell receptor beta chains follows, all from one sample in a study of blood T cell repertoires in COVID-19. The method was immunoSEQ multiplex PCR; TCRdb's version includes in-frame clones alone and lacks a portion of them. The sample has roughly 300,000 clones, about 82% seen once. Sequencing was performed on peripheral blood. These receptors came from a woman aged 45-65 years with acute or convalescent COVID-19. The CDR3 runs from the conserved cysteine through the conserved F or W. The D gene is left open where the match is weak. Clone size is shown for a subset of rows, as once, few, many or a class of expanded clone.

d_call j_call clone_size v_call cdr3_nt cdr3_aa
. TRBJ1-2 . TRBV7-8 TGTGCCAGCAGCTTAGCGTTAAGGGGCACCCATGGCTACACCTTC CASSLALRGTHGYTF
. TRBJ2-7 . TRBV11-2 TGTGCCAGCAGCCGTCAGGGGGGCAGCTCCTACGAGCAGTACTTC CASSRQGGSSYEQYF
. TRBJ1-3 . TRBV7-9 TGTGCCAGCACCCCATCCGGGAACAAGAGGAACACCATATATTTT CASTPSGNKRNTIYF
TRBD1 TRBJ1-2 . TRBV9 TGTGCCAGCAGCGTAGATGGGACAGGGTATGGCTACACCTTC CASSVDGTGYGYTF
. TRBJ2-7 . TRBV5-1 TGCGCCAGCAGCCCCGGGACTGGAACCTACGAGCAGTACTTC CASSPGTGTYEQYF
. TRBJ2-3 . TRBV6-1 TGTGCCAGCAGTGATTCCTGGACAGACACAGATACGCAGTATTTT CASSDSWTDTDTQYF
TRBD2 TRBJ2-2 . TRBV4-1 TGCGCCAGCAGCCAAACCGCCGGGACTAGAGCTAACACCGGGGAGCTGTTTTTT CASSQTAGTRANTGELFF
TRBD1 TRBJ1-4 . TRBV2 TGTGCCAGCAGTGCGACAGGGGAAGAAAAACTGTTTTTT CASSATGEEKLFF
TRBD1 TRBJ2-7 . TRBV28 TGTGCCAGCAGGGCGGGACAGGTCGTGGGGCAGTACTTC CASRAGQVVGQYF
. TRBJ2-5 . TRBV15 TGTGCCACCAGCAAGGGCGGGAACCAAGAGACCCAGTACTTC CATSKGGNQETQYF
TRBD1 TRBJ1-4 . TRBV30 TGTGCCTGGAGTGTTAGGACAGGGGGCTTTTGGGAAAAACTGTTTTTT CAWSVRTGGFWEKLFF
. TRBJ1-3 . TRBV30 TGTGCCTGGAGTGTAGGCAGGGGAATAAACACCATATATTTT CAWSVGRGINTIYF
. TRBJ2-7 . TRBV19 TGTGCCAGTGGTCGGGGGAACTACGAGCAGTACTTC CASGRGNYEQYF
TRBD2 TRBJ2-1 . TRBV4-2 TGTGCCAGCAGCAGGCAGGGGCTAGCGGGAGGTCACTCCTACAATGAGCAGTTCTTC CASSRQGLAGGHSYNEQFF
TRBD2 TRBJ2-3 . TRBV5-1 TGCGCCAGCAGCGGATCTAAAGCGGGATTTCGAACTAGCACAGATACGCAGTATTTT CASSGSKAGFRTSTDTQYF
. TRBJ2-3 . TRBV19 TGTGCCAGTAGTATAGTAGGGGAAAGCACAGATACGCAGTATTTT CASSIVGESTDTQYF
. TRBJ1-3 . TRBV27 TGTGCCAGCAGTTTTTCGGGGTTTGGAAACACCATATATTTT CASSFSGFGNTIYF
. TRBJ2-7 once TRBV19 TGTGCCACCCAGGGAGGTTACTACGAGCAGTACTTC CATQGGYYEQYF
. TRBJ2-3 once TRBV7-2 TGTGCCAGCAGCTTAGTAGAGGGCCTCGGGGATACGCAGTATTTT CASSLVEGLGDTQYF
TRBD1 TRBJ2-6 . TRBV6-2/TRBV6-3 TGTGCCAGCAGTCTACCGGGACAGGGAAGATCTGGGGCCAACGTCCTGACTTTC CASSLPGQGRSGANVLTF
. TRBJ1-3 . TRBV5-1 TGCGCCAGCAGCTGGGACTCCAACTCTGGAAACACCATATATTTT CASSWDSNSGNTIYF
TRBD1 TRBJ1-2 . TRBV28 TGTGCCAGCAGTACAGGACAGGGTGTATATGGCTACACCTTC CASSTGQGVYGYTF
. TRBJ1-3 . TRBV29-1 TGCAGCGTTGAAGTCGCGGGGGCTGGAAACACCATATATTTT CSVEVAGAGNTIYF
TRBD1 TRBJ1-1 . TRBV9 TGTGCCAGCAGCGTCAGTCCCGGGACAGGGGGCGCGGGTGCTTTCTTT CASSVSPGTGGAGAFF
TRBD1 TRBJ1-2 once TRBV5-5 TGTGCCAGCAGCAATGGACAGGGATGGTATGGCTACACCTTC CASSNGQGWYGYTF
TRBD1 TRBJ2-7 . TRBV30 TGTGCCTGGGCCGACAGGGGATACGAGCAGTACTTC CAWADRGYEQYF
. TRBJ2-1 once TRBV30 TGTGCCTGGAGTGTAATCCGGGAGCAGTTCTTC CAWSVIREQFF
TRBD1 TRBJ1-4 . TRBV7-7 TGTGCTAGCAGCGTCGACAGGGGGGAAAAACTGTTTTTT CASSVDRGEKLFF
. TRBJ2-2 . TRBV1 TGCACCAGCAGCCACAGGGGGCTTTTTACGGGCACCGGGGAGCTGTTTTTT CTSSHRGLFTGTGELFF
TRBD1 TRBJ2-7 . TRBV10-3 TGTGCCATCAGTGATCAGACAGGGGGGGACTACGAGCAGTACTTC CAISDQTGGDYEQYF
. TRBJ2-3 . TRBV24-1 TGTGCCACCAGTGTAGCGACTTTTGGCACAGATACGCAGTATTTT CATSVATFGTDTQYF
. TRBJ1-5 . TRBV5-8 TGTGCCAGCACCACTAATCAGCCCCAGCATTTT CASTTNQPQHF
. TRBJ1-4 . TRBV7-2 TGTGCCAGCAGCTTAATTAGGGGGAATGAAAAACTGTTTTTT CASSLIRGNEKLFF
TRBD1 TRBJ2-1 . TRBV10-3 TGTGCCACCGGGACAGGGGTATACAATGAGCAGTTCTTC CATGTGVYNEQFF
. TRBJ2-7 . TRBV4-1 TGCGCCAGCAGCCAAGGATCGGGAGCCCTCTACGAGCAGTACTTC CASSQGSGALYEQYF
. TRBJ2-3 . TRBV9 TGTGCCAGCAGCGCCCGAACTGATGGAGATACGCAGTATTTT CASSARTDGDTQYF
TRBD2 TRBJ2-2 . TRBV5-4 TGTGCCAGCAGCTCCGGACTAGCGGGAGCCACCGGGGAGCTGTTTTTT CASSSGLAGATGELFF
TRBD1 TRBJ2-3 . TRBV24-1 TGTGCCACCAGTGAAGCAGGACAGGGCCATATCACGCAGTATTTT CATSEAGQGHITQYF
. TRBJ1-2 . TRBV29-1 TGCAGCGTTCACAGGGAGTCGAACTATGGCTACACCTTC CSVHRESNYGYTF
TRBD2 TRBJ2-1 . TRBV11-2 TGTGCCAGCAACGGCGGGAGACCCTACAATGAGCAGTTCTTC CASNGGRPYNEQFF
TRBD1 TRBJ2-7 . TRBV7-2 TGTGCCAGCAGCCCAGGGACAGGGGTCCCCTACGAGCAGTACTTC CASSPGTGVPYEQYF
TRBD1 TRBJ1-5 . TRBV10-1 TGCGCCAGCAGCGGAGGAAGAAAGACAGGGCCCAGCAATCAGCCCCAGCATTTT CASSGGRKTGPSNQPQHF
. TRBJ1-6 . TRBV4-3 TGCGCCAGCAGCCACGGGGAGAATAATTCACCCCTCCACTTT CASSHGENNSPLHF
TRBD1 TRBJ1-4 . TRBV28 TGTGCCAGCAGAATACAGGGGCATTCTCAACAAGGGGCTGAAAAACTGTTTTTT CASRIQGHSQQGAEKLFF
TRBD1 TRBJ1-5 . TRBV6-1 TGTGCCAGCAGTGAAAGGACAGGGGTCCCTATTCAGCCCCAGCATTTT CASSERTGVPIQPQHF
TRBD2 TRBJ2-5 once TRBV5-4 TGTGCCAGCAGCGACGGACTAGCGCTTGCATTGGGGACCCAGTACTTC CASSDGLALALGTQYF
. TRBJ1-1 . TRBV29-1 TGCAGCGTCGACCTCAGGATTGAAGCTTTCTTT CSVDLRIEAFF
. TRBJ1-4 . TRBV12-3/TRBV12-4 TGTGCCAGCGCCCAAGAGACAGGCATACTGTTTTTT CASAQETGILFF